Presented here are 3 T cell receptor beta chains from one specimen sequenced in a study of blood T cell repertoires in COVID-19. Clones were read by immunoSEQ multiplex PCR, and TCRdb kept only the in-frame ones, dropping some. The sample lists roughly 330,000 clones, roughly 87% occurring once. Material for sequencing was PBMCs or T cells enriched from blood (not recorded which). The receptors were gathered from a woman in her 30s who had recovered from COVID-19.

The chain couples TRBV7-8 to TRBJ1-5; 9 nucleotides match TRBD1. Trimming at V came to 2 bases and at J to 4 bases, leaving 3 bases not matched to a gene. CDR1 and CDR2 (germline): SGHVS, FQNEAQ. The CDR3 has 15 amino acids. CDR3 nucleotide sequence: TGTGCCAGCAGCTTAAGGGGACAGGGAAATCAGCCCCAGCATTTT. It specifies CASSLRGQGNQPQHF.

This sequence joins TRBV18 and TRBJ2-2; D is unresolved. The germline V gene encodes CDR1 KGHSH and CDR2 LQKENI. V was clipped by 2 bases and J by 0 bases, with 10 bases between them. The CDR3 runs to 16 residues. The CDR3, as DNA: TGTGCCAGCTCACCATATGCCGAGGCGAACACCGGGGAGCTGTTTTTT. Residues: CASSPYAEANTGELFF.

This clone was recorded only once. The chain is built from TRBV13 and TRBJ2-1, with D maybe TRBD1 (5 bases). Trimming removed 0 bases at V and 10 bases at J, with 7 bases between. The CDR3 runs to 12 residues. The germline V gene has CDR1 PRHDT and CDR2 FYEKMQ (reference sequence). The CDR3 DNA sequence: TGTGCCAGCAGCTTAGGCCGGACAGAGCAGTTCTTC. Translating it yields CASSLGRTEQFF.